What follows are 20 T cell receptor beta chains derived from one specimen sequenced in a study of sequential checkpoint blockade in melanoma. The table came from immunoSEQ multiplex PCR; TCRdb's copy has only in-frame clones and leaves some out. This sample yields around 5,700 clones, of which nearly 90% are seen a single time; 9% belongs to the top ten. Treatment described: randomized to nivolumab then ipilimumab (arm A) or the reverse (arm B). The sample here was CD8+ T cells sorted from blood (inferred from file names), taken from a patient given nivolumab and ipilimumab in sequence. The receptors originated from a human donor with melanoma.

This clone was counted once. CDR3 sequence reads: CASRPGTGLNEQYF. The CDR3 region has the DNA TGTGCCAGTAGACCCGGGACAGGGTTAAACGAGCAGTACTTC. This sequence joins TRBV19 and TRBJ2-5; 9 nucleotides line up with TRBD1. The J call may not be correct, given that the DNA end is closer to TRBJ2-7. The length of the CDR3 is 14 residues. The V gene's germline CDR1 is LNHDA and CDR2 SQIVND (reference sequence).

This chain connects TRBV6-4 to TRBJ2-3, with 9 bases matching TRBD2. Germline-derived CDR1 and CDR2 are MRHNA and SNTAGT. This CDR3 has 16 amino acids. Unmatched junction bases numbered 5, after V lost 2 bases and J lost 2 bases. The DNA for the CDR3 is TGTGCCAGCAGTGACGGAGCGGGAGGCGACACAGATACGCAGTATTTT. Encoded protein: CASSDGAGGDTDTQYF.

The CDR3 sequence is CASSLGGSGELFF. CDR3 in DNA: TGTGCCAGCAGCTTAGGAGGATCCGGGGAGCTGTTTTTT. This chain links TRBV11-2 with TRBJ2-2, with D uncertain. The CDR3 totals 13 residues. Germline lookup yields CDR1 SGHAT and CDR2 FQNNGV. V was clipped by 1 base and J by 6 bases, with 6 bases between them.

This chain connects TRBV27 to TRBJ2-7, with TRBD2 identical over 8 bases. Germline CDR1 reads MNHEY; CDR2 reads SMNVEV (reference sequence). The CDR3 has 14 residues. The junction had 7 bases not matched to a gene; V was cut back by 5 bases and J by 4 bases. The CDR3 DNA reads TGTGCCAGCAGTCGGCCGGGACTAGAATACGAGCAGTACTTC. This sequence encodes CASSRPGLEYEQYF.

The V and J genes are TRBV15 and TRBJ2-3, with TRBD1 identical over 10 bases. The CDR3 is 19 residues long. From germline, CDR1 is LNHNV and CDR2 YYDKDF (reference sequence). The trim removed 2 bases at V and 2 bases at J, leaving 13 bases unmatched. The CDR3 spells CATSRTVPGQGPSTDTQYF. CDR3 sequence (DNA): TGTGCCACCAGCAGAACTGTACCGGGACAGGGGCCATCCACAGATACGCAGTATTTT.

This chain joins TRBV28 and TRBJ2-7, with D possibly TRBD1 on 5 matching bases. The CDR3 has 14 amino acids. The germline V gene encodes CDR1 MDHEN and CDR2 SYDVKM. The V gene lost 5 bases and the J gene lost 6 bases, with 17 bases spanning the gap. The CDR3 DNA reads TGTGCCAGCAGTCTTCAGGGTTTAAGGGGCGAGCAGTACTTC. Protein product: CASSLQGLRGEQYF.

J is TRBJ2-1 and V is TRBV9; 8 bases line up with TRBD1. Germline V lookup: CDR1 SGDLS, CDR2 YYNGEE. The CDR3 is 15 amino acids. Trimming at V came to 4 bases and at J to 2 bases, leaving 5 bases not matched to a gene. The CDR3 region is CASSLQGAPYNEQFF. The CDR3 DNA follows: TGTGCCAGCAGCCTCCAGGGGGCCCCCTACAATGAGCAGTTCTTC.

The chain carries TRBV28 and TRBJ2-7; 7 bases fit TRBD1. CDR1 MDHEN and CDR2 SYDVKM come from the germline V gene. The junction had 8 bases not matched to a gene; V was cut back by 6 bases and J by 3 bases. The CDR3 is 14 residues long. CDR3 sequence reads: CASRLRGLRYEQYF. DNA for the CDR3: TGTGCCAGCAGACTCAGGGGGTTACGCTACGAGCAGTACTTC.

This clone was recorded a few times. V gene TRBV7-2 combines with J gene TRBJ2-5, with 7 bases identical to TRBD2. J gave up 2 bases and V 1 base, and 4 bases lay outside the gene matches. Germline lookup yields CDR1 SGHTA and CDR2 FQGNSA. The CDR3 runs 15 residues. CDR3 bases: TGTGCCAGCAGCTTAGTGATGGGGGGGCAAGAGACCCAGTACTTC. It specifies CASSLVMGGQETQYF.

This sequence joins TRBV15 and TRBJ2-7; possibly TRBD1 for D (7 bases). Germline CDR1 LNHNV, CDR2 YYDKDF (reference sequence). V was clipped by 0 bases and J by 5 bases, with 14 bases between them. CDR3 length: 15 amino acids. The CDR3 region is CATSRDRRGPNEQYF. The CDR3 nucleotides are TGTGCCACCAGCAGAGATCGGAGGGGGCCCAACGAGCAGTACTTC.

This sequence joins TRBV7-2 and TRBJ1-1; 8 bases are shared with TRBD1. The germline V gene has CDR1 SGHTA and CDR2 FQGNSA. This CDR3 comprises 15 residues. J was trimmed by 4 bases and V by 1 base; bases with no gene match: 5. CDR3 sequence reads: CASSLVGQGGTEAFF. CDR3 sequence (DNA): TGTGCCAGCAGCTTAGTCGGACAGGGAGGCACTGAAGCTTTCTTT.

This chain connects TRBV28 to TRBJ2-1; 13 bases line up with TRBD2. J was trimmed by 2 bases and V by 5 bases; bases with no gene match: 3. Germline lookup yields CDR1 MDHEN and CDR2 SYDVKM. The CDR3 has 16 amino acids. The chain's CDR3 is CASSLTSGRAYNEQFF. CDR3 in DNA: TGTGCCAGCAGTCTAACTAGCGGGAGGGCCTACAATGAGCAGTTCTTC.

This chain uses TRBV7-9 with TRBJ2-1, with 8 nucleotides matching TRBD2. Germline V gene data show CDR1 as SEHNR and CDR2 as FQNEAQ (reference sequence). The CDR3 totals 16 residues. V gave up 5 bases and J gave up 0 bases; unmatched junction bases: 6. The CDR3 here is CASSGPGLGSYNEQFF. The CDR3 DNA sequence: TGTGCCAGCAGCGGTCCGGGACTAGGCTCCTACAATGAGCAGTTCTTC.

V gene TRBV7-9 combines with J gene TRBJ2-7; D not certain. Trimming shortened V by 4 bases and J by 5 bases, and 9 bases separated the two germline ends. The CDR3 sequence is 12 residues long. Germline V gene lookup returns CDR1 SEHNR and CDR2 FQNEAQ (reference sequence). CDR3 DNA: TGTGCCAGCAGCTCCTTCAGCGACGAGCAGTACTTC. Amino acid sequence: CASSSFSDEQYF.

This clone was counted a few times. The gene calls are TRBV7-3 and TRBJ2-1, with 9 positions matching TRBD2. V lost 5 bases, J lost 0 bases, and 8 bases stayed unmatched. The CDR3 loop spans 17 amino acids. CDR1 and CDR2 (germline): SGHTA, FQGTGA. The CDR3 is CASSPAAGGPSYNEQFF. CDR3 DNA sequence: TGTGCCAGCAGCCCAGCTGCGGGAGGGCCCTCCTACAATGAGCAGTTCTTC.

The rearrangement uses TRBV7-2 and TRBJ2-6; no definite D call. V shed 3 bases and J shed 1 base, with 7 bases lying between them. CDR1 is SGHTA and CDR2 is FQGNSA in the germline V gene. The CDR3 totals 15 residues. In nucleotides, the CDR3 is TGTGCCAGCAGCTTCTCCAGTTCTGGGGCCAACGTCCTGACTTTC. This encodes CASSFSSSGANVLTF. The entire variable domain, with the rest obtained from reference TRBV7-2 and TRBJ2-6, is as follows: GAGVSQSPSNKVTEKGKDVELRCDPISGHTALYWYRQSLGQGLEFLIYFQGNSAPDKSGLPSDRFSAERTGGSVSTLTIQRTQQEDSAVYLCASSFSSSGANVLTFGAGSRLTVL.

This chain links TRBV28 with TRBJ2-1, with a weak D call TRBD1 (6 bases). The CDR3 runs 15 residues. Per the germline V gene, CDR1 is MDHEN and CDR2 is SYDVKM. The V and J ends lost 3 bases and 4 bases respectively, with 13 bases between them. Here the CDR3 DNA reads TGTGCCAGCAGTTTCGGGCAGGGGTCTTACAATGAGCAGTTCTTC. Translating gives CASSFGQGSYNEQFF.

The chain carries TRBV7-9 and TRBJ2-5; 7 bases agree with TRBD2. V lost 5 bases to trimming and J lost 4 bases; unmatched junction nucleotides: 13. Germline CDR1 reads SEHNR; CDR2 reads FQNEAQ (reference sequence). The CDR3 loop spans 16 amino acids. CDR3 amino acids: CASSPPGAGRGETQYF. The CDR3 bases are TGTGCCAGCAGCCCACCTGGGGCGGGGAGGGGAGAGACCCAGTACTTC.

The genes are TRBV19 and TRBJ2-3; 10 nucleotides align to TRBD1. J lost 2 bases, V lost 3 bases, and 2 bases had no gene match. CDR3 length equals 15 residues. The germline V gene has CDR1 LNHDA and CDR2 SQIVND (reference sequence). CDR3 in DNA: TGTGCCAGTAGTATCGGGACAGGGGACACAGATACGCAGTATTTT. Its translation: CASSIGTGDTDTQYF.

The chain joins TRBV7-6 to TRBJ2-3; 11 bases agree with TRBD1. CDR1 and CDR2 from the germline V gene are SGHVS and FNYEAQ. The CDR3 is 15 amino acids. The trim removed 5 bases at V and 5 bases at J, leaving 6 bases unmatched. The CDR3 region is CASSLGQGALDTQYF. The CDR3, as DNA: TGTGCCAGCAGCCTAGGACAGGGGGCGTTAGATACGCAGTATTTT. The variable domain in full, with the rest retrieved from reference TRBV7-6 and TRBJ2-3, is GAGVSQSPRYKVTKRGQDVALRCDPISGHVSLYWYRQALGQGPEFLTYFNYEAQQDKSGLPNDRFSAERPEGSISTLTIQRTEQRDSAMYRCASSLGQGALDTQYFGPGTRLTVL.